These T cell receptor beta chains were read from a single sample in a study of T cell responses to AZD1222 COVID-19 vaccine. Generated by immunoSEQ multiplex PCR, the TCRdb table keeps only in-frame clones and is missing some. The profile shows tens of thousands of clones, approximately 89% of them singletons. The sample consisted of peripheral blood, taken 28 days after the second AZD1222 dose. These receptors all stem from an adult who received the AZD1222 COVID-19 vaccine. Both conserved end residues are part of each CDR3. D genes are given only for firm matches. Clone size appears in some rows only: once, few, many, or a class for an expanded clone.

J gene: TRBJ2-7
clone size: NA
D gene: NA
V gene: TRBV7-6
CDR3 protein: CASSLARSYEQYF
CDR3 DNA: TGTGCCAGCAGCTTAGCGCGTAGCTACGAGCAGTACTTC

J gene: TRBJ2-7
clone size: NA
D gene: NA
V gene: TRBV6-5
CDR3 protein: CASGRQRASYEQYF
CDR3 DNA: TGTGCCAGTGGGAGACAGCGGGCCTCCTACGAGCAGTACTTC

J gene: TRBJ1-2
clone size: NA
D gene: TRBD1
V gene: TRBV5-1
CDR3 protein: CASSLTQGAGGYTF
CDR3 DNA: TGCGCCAGCAGCTTAACACAGGGGGCCGGGGGCTACACCTTC

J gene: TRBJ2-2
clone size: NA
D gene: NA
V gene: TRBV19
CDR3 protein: CASSIRSQELFF
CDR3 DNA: TGTGCCAGTAGTATACGGTCGCAGGAGCTGTTTTTT

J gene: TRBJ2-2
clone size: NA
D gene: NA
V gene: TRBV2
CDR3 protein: CASKRAGELFF
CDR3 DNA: TGTGCCAGCAAAAGGGCCGGGGAGCTGTTTTTT

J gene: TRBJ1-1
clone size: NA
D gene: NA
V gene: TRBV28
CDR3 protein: CASSLLNTEAFF
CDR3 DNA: TGTGCCAGCAGTTTATTAAACACTGAAGCTTTCTTT

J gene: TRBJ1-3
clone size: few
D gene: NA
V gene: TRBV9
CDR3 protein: CASPHRRGSSGNTIYF
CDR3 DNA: TGTGCCAGCCCCCACAGAAGGGGAAGCTCTGGAAACACCATATATTTT

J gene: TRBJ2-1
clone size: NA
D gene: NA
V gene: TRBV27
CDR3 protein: CASRPIPAVLSYNEQFF
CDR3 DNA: TGTGCCAGCAGACCTATTCCAGCGGTACTCTCCTACAATGAGCAGTTCTTC

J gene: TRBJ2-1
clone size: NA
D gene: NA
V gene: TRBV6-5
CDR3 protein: CASSFGLDNEQFF
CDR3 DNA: TGTGCCAGCAGTTTCGGACTGGACAATGAGCAGTTCTTC

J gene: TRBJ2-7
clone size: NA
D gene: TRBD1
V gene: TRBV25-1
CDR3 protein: CASSGDRSYEQYF
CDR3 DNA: TGTGCCAGCAGTGGGGACAGATCCTACGAGCAGTACTTC

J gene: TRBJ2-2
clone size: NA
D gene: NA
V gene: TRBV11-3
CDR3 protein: CASSSTSGELFF
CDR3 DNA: TGTGCCAGCAGCTCAACCTCCGGGGAGCTGTTTTTT

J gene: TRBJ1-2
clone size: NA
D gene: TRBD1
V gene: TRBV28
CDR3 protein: CASSPGQGGGYTF
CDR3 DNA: TGTGCCAGCAGTCCGGGACAGGGAGGTGGCTACACCTTC

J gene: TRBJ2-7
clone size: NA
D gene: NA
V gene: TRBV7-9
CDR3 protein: CASSLQGYEQYF
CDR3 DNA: TGTGCCAGCAGTTTACAGGGCTACGAGCAGTACTTC

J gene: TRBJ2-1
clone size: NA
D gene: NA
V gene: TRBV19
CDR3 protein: CASSPRASSYNEQFF
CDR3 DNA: TGTGCCAGTAGTCCTCGGGCCAGCTCCTACAATGAGCAGTTCTTC

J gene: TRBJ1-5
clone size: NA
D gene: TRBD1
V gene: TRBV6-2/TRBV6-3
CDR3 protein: CASSGTGGRQPQHF
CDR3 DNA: TGTGCCAGCAGCGGGACAGGGGGCCGACAGCCCCAGCATTTT

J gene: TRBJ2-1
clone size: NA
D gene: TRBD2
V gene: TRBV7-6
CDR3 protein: CASSPFSGGAGNEQFF
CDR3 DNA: TGTGCCAGCAGCCCCTTTAGCGGGGGGGCCGGCAATGAGCAGTTCTTC

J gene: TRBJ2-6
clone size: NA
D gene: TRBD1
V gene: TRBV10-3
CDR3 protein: CATTGQGSGANVLTF
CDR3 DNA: TGTGCCACAACCGGACAGGGCTCCGGGGCCAACGTCCTGACTTTC

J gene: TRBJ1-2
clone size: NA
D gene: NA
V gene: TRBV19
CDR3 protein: CASSIDSGTGYTF
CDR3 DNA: TGTGCCAGTAGTATAGATTCAGGGACCGGCTACACCTTC

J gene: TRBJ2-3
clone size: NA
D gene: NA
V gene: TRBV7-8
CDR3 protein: CASSPSGGFPDTQYF
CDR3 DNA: TGTGCCAGCAGCCCTAGTGGGGGGTTCCCAGATACGCAGTATTTT

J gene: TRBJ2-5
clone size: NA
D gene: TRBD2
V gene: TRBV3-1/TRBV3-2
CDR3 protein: CASRGAGGRETQYF
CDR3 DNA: TGTGCCAGCAGGGGAGCGGGGGGTAGGGAGACCCAGTACTTC

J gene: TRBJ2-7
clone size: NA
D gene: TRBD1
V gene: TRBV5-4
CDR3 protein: CASSSAAKGQGAGEQYF
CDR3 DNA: TGTGCCAGCAGCTCCGCGGCGAAAGGACAGGGGGCTGGCGAGCAGTACTTC

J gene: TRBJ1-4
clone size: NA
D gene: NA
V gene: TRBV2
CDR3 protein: CASSDLGAPEKLFF
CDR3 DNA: TGTGCCAGCAGTGACTTAGGGGCGCCTGAAAAACTGTTTTTT